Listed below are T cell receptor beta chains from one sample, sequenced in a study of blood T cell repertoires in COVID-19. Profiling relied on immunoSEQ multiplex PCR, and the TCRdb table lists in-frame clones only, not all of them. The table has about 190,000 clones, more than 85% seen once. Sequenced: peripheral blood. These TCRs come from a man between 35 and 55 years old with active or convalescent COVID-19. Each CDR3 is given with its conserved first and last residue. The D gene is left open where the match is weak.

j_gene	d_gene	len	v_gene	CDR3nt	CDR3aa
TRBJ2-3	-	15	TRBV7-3	TGTGCCAGCAGCCCCCAGGGGGCGGGGGTGGATACGCAGTATTTT	CASSPQGAGVDTQYF
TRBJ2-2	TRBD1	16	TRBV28	TGTGCCAGCAGCTTATACGGGACAGGGTGGTCCGGGGAGCTGTTTTTT	CASSLYGTGWSGELFF
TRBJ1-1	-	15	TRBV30	TGTGCCTGGAGTCGTGACAGCTACATGAACACTGAAGCTTTCTTT	CAWSRDSYMNTEAFF
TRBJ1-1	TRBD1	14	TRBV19	TGTGCCAGTAGTATGACAGGGGTGGTCACTGAAGCTTTCTTT	CASSMTGVVTEAFF
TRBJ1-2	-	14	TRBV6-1	TGTGCCAGCAGTGAAGTAGCCCGCGGTTATGGCTACACCTTC	CASSEVARGYGYTF
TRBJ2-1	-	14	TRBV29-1	TGCAGCGTTGAATCGGCGGGCTCCTACAATGAGCAGTTCTTC	CSVESAGSYNEQFF
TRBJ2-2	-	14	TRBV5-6	TGTGCCAGCAGCCGGGTTATCAACACCGGGGAGCTGTTTTTT	CASSRVINTGELFF
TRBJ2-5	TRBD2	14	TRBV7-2	TGTGCCAGCAGCTTGGCGGGACTAGCAGAGACCCAGTACTTC	CASSLAGLAETQYF
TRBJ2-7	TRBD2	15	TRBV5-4	TGTGCCAGCAGCCGCGGGGGGGGGCCTTCCTACGAGCAGTACTTC	CASSRGGGPSYEQYF
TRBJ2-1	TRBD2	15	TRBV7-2	TGTGCCAGCAGCCTAAGAGGGACTAGCGAGTCCAGGGGGATCTTC	CASSLRGTSESRGIF
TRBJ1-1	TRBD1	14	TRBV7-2	TGTGCCAGCAGCTCAGGACAGGCCAACACTGAAGCTTTCTTT	CASSSGQANTEAFF
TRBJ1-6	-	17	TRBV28	TGTGCCAGCAGTTTAGGGTCGGAGAGCTCCTATAATTCACCCCTCCACTTT	CASSLGSESSYNSPLHF
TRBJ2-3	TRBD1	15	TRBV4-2	TGTGCCAGCAGCCTCAAAGGGACAGGGGAAGATACGCAGTATTTT	CASSLKGTGEDTQYF
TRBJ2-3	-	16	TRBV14	TGTGCCAGCAGCCAAGATCTGGGACTTCGCACAGATACGCAGTATTTT	CASSQDLGLRTDTQYF
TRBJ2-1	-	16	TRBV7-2	TGTGCCAGCAGCTTAGAAGGCAGGGGGGTTTACAATGAGCAGTTCTTC	CASSLEGRGVYNEQFF
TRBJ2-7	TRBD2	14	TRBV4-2	TGTGCCAGCAGCCAAGCGGGGGGCTCCTACGAGCAGTACTTC	CASSQAGGSYEQYF
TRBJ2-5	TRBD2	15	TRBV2	TGTGCCAGCAGTCGGGCGGGAGCCCAACAAGAGACCCAGTACTTC	CASSRAGAQQETQYF
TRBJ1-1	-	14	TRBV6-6	TGTGCCAGCAGTTACTCAATGGCGAACACTGAAGCTTTCTTT	CASSYSMANTEAFF